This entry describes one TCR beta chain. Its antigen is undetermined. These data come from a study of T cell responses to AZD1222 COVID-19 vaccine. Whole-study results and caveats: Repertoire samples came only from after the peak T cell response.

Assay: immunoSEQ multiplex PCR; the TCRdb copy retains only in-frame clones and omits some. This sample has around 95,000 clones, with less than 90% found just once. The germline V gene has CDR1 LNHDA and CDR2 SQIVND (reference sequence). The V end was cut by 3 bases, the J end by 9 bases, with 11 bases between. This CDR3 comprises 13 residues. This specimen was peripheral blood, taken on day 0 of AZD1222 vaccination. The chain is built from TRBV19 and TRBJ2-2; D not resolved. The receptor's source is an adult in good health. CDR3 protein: CASSILQGWELFF. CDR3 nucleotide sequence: TGTGCCAGTAGTATTCTCCAAGGATGGGAGCTGTTTTTT.